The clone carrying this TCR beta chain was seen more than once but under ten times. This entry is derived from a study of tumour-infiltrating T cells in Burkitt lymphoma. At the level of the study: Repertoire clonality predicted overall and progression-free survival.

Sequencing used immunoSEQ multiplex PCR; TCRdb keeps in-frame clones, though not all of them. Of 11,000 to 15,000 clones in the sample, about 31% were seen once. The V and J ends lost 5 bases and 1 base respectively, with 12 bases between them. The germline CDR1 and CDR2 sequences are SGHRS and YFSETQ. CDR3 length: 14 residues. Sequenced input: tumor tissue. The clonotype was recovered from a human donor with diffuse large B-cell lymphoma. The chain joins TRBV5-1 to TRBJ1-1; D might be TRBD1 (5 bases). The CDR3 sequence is CASRAWDANTEAFF. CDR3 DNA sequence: TGCGCCAGCAGGGCGTGGGACGCGAACACTGAAGCTTTCTTT.